These 13 T cell receptor beta chains were all obtained from the same sample, sequenced in a study of T cell clones after liver transplantation. Using immunoSEQ multiplex PCR, the repertoire was profiled, and TCRdb retains in-frame clones only, with some absent. The profile shows 95,000 to 110,000 clones, more than 75% of them singletons. The source material was CD4+ T cells from blood, sampled before liver transplant. All receptors derive from a human donor who received a liver transplant.

This chain links TRBV7-8 with TRBJ2-1; D is possibly TRBD2 (5 bases). The CDR3 runs 15 residues. V gave up 5 bases and J gave up 6 bases, with 17 bases separating them. Germline V gene lookup returns CDR1 SGHVS and CDR2 FQNEAQ. For the CDR3, the DNA is TGTGCCAGCAGCCCCCCCGCTGGGGAGCCCAATGAGCAGTTCTTC. Translated: CASSPPAGEPNEQFF.

V is TRBV28 and J is TRBJ1-6; possible D gene TRBD1, 6 bases. This CDR3 contains 15 residues. V dropped 6 bases and J dropped 10 bases, with 19 bases sitting between them. Germline CDR1 reads MDHEN; CDR2 reads SYDVKM. The CDR3 loop reads CASSPPGGQGSPLHF. CDR3 DNA sequence: TGTGCCAGCAGCCCCCCCGGGGGGCAAGGATCACCCCTCCACTTT.

The V and J genes are TRBV6-4 and TRBJ2-3, with 7 nucleotides matching TRBD2. This CDR3 has 17 residues. Germline V gene sequence: CDR1 MRHNA, CDR2 SNTAGT. J was trimmed by 3 bases and V by 3 bases; bases with no gene match: 12. In nucleotides, the CDR3 is TGTGCCAGCAGTGAGGGGTCGGCGGGAGTGGCGACAGATACGCAGTATTTT. This sequence encodes CASSEGSAGVATDTQYF.

The chain is built from TRBV19 and TRBJ1-3, with 9 bases aligning to TRBD1. The CDR3 spans 16 residues. The V gene end was trimmed by 4 bases and the J gene end by 4 bases; junction bases not matched to a gene: 8. Germline-derived CDR1 and CDR2 are LNHDA and SQIVND (reference sequence). The CDR3 bases are TGTGCCAGTAGTACCCCGGGACAGGGTACAGGAAACACCATATATTTT. Translated: CASSTPGQGTGNTIYF.

The chain is built from TRBV5-4 and TRBJ2-1, with D hard to call. Between the trimmed V and J ends, which lost 0 bases and 5 bases, there was a span of 6 bases. CDR1 is SGHNT, CDR2 YYREEE, per germline (reference sequence). CDR3 size: 13 residues. CDR3 bases: TGTGCCAGCAGCTTGGGTCAGCACAATGAGCAGTTCTTC. Protein product: CASSLGQHNEQFF.

This clone was detected only once. The chain combines TRBV28 with TRBJ2-3; D not certain. Per germline, CDR1 MDHEN and CDR2 SYDVKM. V dropped 1 base and J dropped 5 bases, with 13 bases sitting between them. The CDR3 runs to 15 residues. The CDR3 nucleotides read TGTGCCAGCAGTTTATTTGGCCAGGACGAAGATACGCAGTATTTT. Encoded protein: CASSLFGQDEDTQYF.

The chain couples TRBV10-2 to TRBJ1-5; D is perhaps TRBD1 (5 bases). This CDR3 is 17 amino acids long. Trimming left V 2 bases short and J 3 bases short, with 17 bases between. The germline V gene has CDR1 WSHSY and CDR2 SAAADI. CDR3 nucleotide sequence: TGCGCCAGCAGTGAGGTGGGAGGGGCTGTGGACAATCAGCCCCAGCATTTT. It yields the protein CASSEVGGAVDNQPQHF.

The rearrangement joins TRBV18 to TRBJ2-7; D gene uncertain. V was cut by 1 base and J by 4 bases, with 8 bases left in between. This CDR3 region has 13 residues. Germline CDR1 and CDR2: KGHSH and LQKENI. The CDR3 reads CASSPQTSYEQYF. The CDR3 DNA reads TGTGCCAGCTCACCACAAACCTCATACGAGCAGTACTTC.

This clone was seen just once. The rearrangement joins TRBV7-2 to TRBJ2-4; no clear D. The CDR3 has 13 residues. V dropped 2 bases and J dropped 7 bases, with 9 bases sitting between them. Per germline, CDR1 SGHTA and CDR2 FQGNSA. The CDR3 region has the DNA TGTGCCAGCAGCTTAAATTCCTGGAACATTCAGTACTTC. Protein sequence: CASSLNSWNIQYF.

V and J are TRBV13 and TRBJ2-7, with 7 bases matching TRBD1. This CDR3 is built from 14 residues. The junction had 0 bases not matched to a gene; V was cut back by 0 bases and J by 1 base. Germline CDR1 is PRHDT and CDR2 is FYEKMQ (reference sequence). CDR3 amino acids: CASSLGGQSYEQYF. CDR3 in DNA: TGTGCCAGCAGCTTAGGGGGACAGTCCTACGAGCAGTACTTC.

The rearrangement links TRBV5-1 to TRBJ1-4; weak D call: TRBD1 (5 bases). Germline assignment: CDR1 SGHRS and CDR2 YFSETQ. V lost 5 bases and J lost 3, with 14 bases in between. The CDR3 runs 15 residues. The CDR3 nucleotides read TGCGCCAGCAGGGGGCAGGCCTCCCCTAATGAAAAACTGTTTTTT. It translates to CASRGQASPNEKLFF. The full variable domain, in which reference TRBV5-1 and TRBJ1-4 provide the parts outside the CDR3, is KAGVTQTPRYLIKTRGQQVTLSCSPISGHRSVSWYQQTPGQGLQFLFEYFSETQRNKGNFPGRFSGRQFSNSRSEMNVSTLELGDSALYLCASRGQASPNEKLFFGSGTQLSVL.

This clone has just a few counts. The gene calls are TRBV5-6 and TRBJ2-3; 8 bases fit TRBD2. The germline gives CDR1 SGHDT, CDR2 YYEEEE. The ends lost 2 bases at V and 5 bases at J; junction bases unmatched: 7. This CDR3 has 15 residues. The CDR3 here is CASSLDGGAIDTQYF. CDR3 nucleotide sequence: TGTGCCAGCAGCTTAGACGGGGGGGCGATAGATACGCAGTATTTT.

The count of this clone is one. The chain uses TRBV14 and TRBJ2-1, with 10 bases aligning to TRBD2. The V gene end was trimmed by 4 bases and the J gene end by 2 bases; junction bases not matched to a gene: 5. CDR3 length: 16 amino acids. Germline lookup yields CDR1 SGHDN and CDR2 FVKESK. CDR3 DNA: TGTGCCAGCAGCCCGACTAGCGGGTACCCCTACAATGAGCAGTTCTTC. Protein product: CASSPTSGYPYNEQFF.